The 19 T cell receptor beta chains in this list originate from one sample, sequenced in a study of blood T cell repertoires in COVID-19. Assay: immunoSEQ multiplex PCR; the TCRdb copy retains only in-frame clones and omits some. The sample has under 300,000 clones, roughly 90% seen once; the top ten hold over 2%. Sample: peripheral blood. The receptors come from a man aged 25 to 40 who had recovered from COVID-19.

The chain employs TRBV2 and TRBJ2-1; D may be TRBD1 (6 bases). Trimming took 4 bases from V and 3 from J, leaving 13 bases between them. The CDR3 is 15 amino acids. Germline lookup yields CDR1 SNHLY and CDR2 FYNNEI. CDR3 sequence reads: CASSGTVTIYNEQFF. The CDR3 DNA reads as TGTGCCAGCAGTGGGACAGTAACCATCTACAATGAGCAGTTCTTC.

The gene calls are TRBV2 and TRBJ1-5; unclear D gene. With 7 bases removed from V and 2 bases from J, the gap between germline ends came to 15 bases. CDR1 is SNHLY, CDR2 FYNNEI, per germline. The CDR3 has 15 amino acids. The CDR3 coding sequence is TGTGCCAGCACCCCGAAAGGAGGCGGCAATCAGCCCCAGCATTTT. This gives the protein CASTPKGGGNQPQHF.

This clone appeared a few times. The rearrangement uses TRBV19 and TRBJ1-1; TRBD1 might be the D (6 bases). Per germline, CDR1 LNHDA and CDR2 SQIVND (reference sequence). Between the trimmed V and J ends, which lost 5 bases and 5 bases, there was a span of 9 bases. CDR3 length: 12 amino acids. CDR3 protein: CASSSGVTEAFF. The CDR3 nucleotides read TGTGCCAGTAGTTCAGGGGTGACTGAAGCTTTCTTT.

The gene calls are TRBV13 and TRBJ2-5, with 8 bases fitting TRBD2. V gave up 3 bases and J gave up 4 bases; unmatched junction bases: 4. The CDR3 is made up of 14 amino acids. Germline V gene sequence: CDR1 PRHDT, CDR2 FYEKMQ (reference sequence). CDR3 region: CASSFGSGRETQYF. CDR3 nucleotides: TGTGCCAGCAGCTTCGGGAGCGGGAGAGAGACCCAGTACTTC. Full variable domain (remainder filled in from reference TRBV13 and TRBJ2-5): AAGVIQSPRHLIKEKRETATLKCYPIPRHDTVYWYQQGPGQDPQFLISFYEKMQSDKGSIPDRFSAQQFSDYHSELNMSSLELGDSALYFCASSFGSGRETQYFGPGTRLLVL.

V usage is TRBV30 and J usage is TRBJ1-4, with D tentatively TRBD1 (5 bases). Germline CDR1 is GTSNPN and CDR2 is SVGIG (reference sequence). The ends were cut back, 5 bases at V and 8 bases at J, with 18 bases in the middle. The CDR3 runs to 14 residues. This CDR3 is CAWVPGALGEKLFF. The CDR3 nucleotides are TGTGCCTGGGTCCCTGGGGCCCTAGGGGAAAAACTGTTTTTT.

This sequence joins TRBV24-1 and TRBJ1-2; D is uncertain. Between the trimmed V and J ends, which lost 9 bases and 0 bases, there was a span of 7 bases. This CDR3 is 12 amino acids long. CDR1 is KGHDR and CDR2 is SFDVKD in the germline V gene. CDR3 sequence reads: CATRGANYGYTF. CDR3 DNA: TGTGCCACCCGCGGGGCTAACTATGGCTACACCTTC.

The chain links TRBV11-2 to TRBJ2-5; no definite D call. Germline CDR1 SGHAT, CDR2 FQNNGV. V lost 4 bases, J lost 1 base, and 4 bases lay in between. The length of the CDR3 is 12 residues. Here the CDR3 reads CASSWAQETQYF. CDR3 nucleotides: TGTGCCAGCAGCTGGGCCCAAGAGACCCAGTACTTC.

This chain joins TRBV5-1 and TRBJ1-3; weak D call: TRBD1 (5 bases). The CDR3 extends over 14 amino acids. The ends were cut back, 3 bases at V and 2 bases at J, with 9 bases in the middle. Germline V gene sequence: CDR1 SGHRS, CDR2 YFSETQ. The CDR3: CASSSGGAGNTIYF. CDR3 DNA sequence: TGCGCCAGCAGCTCAGGAGGGGCTGGAAACACCATATATTTT.

V is TRBV7-6 and J is TRBJ2-7; a possible D gene is TRBD2 (6 bases). The CDR3 covers 15 residues. Per the germline V gene, CDR1 is SGHVS and CDR2 is FNYEAQ. V lost 4 bases, J lost 3 bases, and 16 bases lay in between. The CDR3 spells CASSSGGTQRYEQYF. In DNA form, the CDR3 reads TGTGCCAGCAGCTCCGGGGGTACTCAGCGCTACGAGCAGTACTTC.

The chain recombines TRBV14 with TRBJ1-2; tentative D call: TRBD1 (5 bases). Germline values: CDR1 SGHDN, CDR2 FVKESK. This CDR3 contains 12 residues. V was pared by 5 bases and J by 8 bases, with 12 bases between. This CDR3 is CASSFGGNGYTF. CDR3 nucleotides: TGTGCCAGCAGCTTTGGGGGGAACGGCTACACCTTC.

The chain is built from TRBV4-3 and TRBJ1-2; D remains unclear. V lost 0 bases to trimming and J lost 1 base, with 9 bases between them. The CDR3 sequence is 15 residues long. Germline CDR1 LGHNA, CDR2 YSLEER. The CDR3 DNA is TGCGCCAGCAGCCAAGAACTGACATATAACTATGGCTACACCTTC. Translated: CASSQELTYNYGYTF.

In DNA form, the CDR3 reads TGCGCCAGCAGCCAAGAATCGAGTCCGAGCACAGATACGCAGTATTTT. This encodes CASSQESSPSTDTQYF. The genes are TRBV4-1 and TRBJ2-3; D remains ambiguous. CDR3 length: 16 amino acids. Germline values: CDR1 MGHRA, CDR2 YSYEKL. Trimming removed 0 bases from V and 0 bases from J, with 10 bases in between.

This chain links TRBV12-5 with TRBJ1-4; D is possibly TRBD1 (6 bases). Trimming took off 2 bases at V and 8 bases at J, with 18 bases between the two ends. The CDR3 length is 16 residues. Germline V gene lookup returns CDR1 LGHNT and CDR2 FRNRAP. The CDR3 DNA reads as TGTGCTAGTGGTTTGACGCCCCCCGGGACATGGGAAAAACTGTTTTTT. It encodes CASGLTPPGTWEKLFF.

This clone occurred once. V gene TRBV5-1 combines with J gene TRBJ2-6; the match to TRBD2 covers 8 bases. Trimming took 1 base from V and 0 from J; bases not matched to a gene: 12. The CDR3 has 20 residues. CDR1 and CDR2 (germline): SGHRS, YFSETQ. CDR3 nucleotide sequence: TGCGCCAGCAGCTTGCGGGGCGGGGGGCGACTTAGCTCTGGGGCCAACGTCCTGACTTTC. This translates into CASSLRGGGRLSSGANVLTF.

V gene TRBV24-1 combines with J gene TRBJ2-5; D not resolved. Germline lookup yields CDR1 KGHDR and CDR2 SFDVKD. V was trimmed by 5 bases and J by 2 bases, leaving 8 bases between them. The CDR3 is 13 residues long. Here the CDR3 reads CATSVGSQETQYF. The CDR3 coding sequence is TGTGCCACCAGTGTTGGCAGTCAAGAGACCCAGTACTTC.

CDR3 region: CASSEALVAEQFF. The CDR3 DNA follows: TGCGCCAGCAGTGAGGCTCTCGTGGCTGAGCAGTTCTTC. The chain recombines TRBV10-1 with TRBJ2-1, with no clear D. Germline CDR1 WNHNN, CDR2 SYGVQD (reference sequence). The germline V and J ends were trimmed by 2 bases and 9 bases, with 11 bases remaining between them. The CDR3 is 13 residues long.

The chain employs TRBV11-2 and TRBJ1-5; 8 bases match TRBD1. Per the germline V gene, CDR1 is SGHAT and CDR2 is FQNNGV. This CDR3 is 15 amino acids long. V gave up 1 base and J gave up 7 bases; unmatched junction bases: 6. CDR3 in amino acids: CASSLGQGAGQPQHF. The CDR3 bases are TGTGCCAGCAGCTTAGGGCAGGGGGCAGGACAGCCCCAGCATTTT.

V and J are TRBV21-1 and TRBJ2-2; the table's TRBD2 call for D was not verified on the DNA. TRBV21-1 is annotated as a pseudogene. The CDR3 is 15 amino acids. CDR3 loop: CASSKAGGGTGELFF. DNA of the CDR3: TGTGCCAGCAGCAAAGCGGGGGGAGGCACCGGGGAGCTGTTTTTT.

This clone was seen just once. The chain employs TRBV9 and TRBJ1-2, with a tentative D call TRBD1 (5 bases). Deletions cut 0 bases from V and 2 bases from J, with 8 bases between. Per the germline V gene, CDR1 is SGDLS and CDR2 is YYNGEE. CDR3 length equals 14 residues. The CDR3 loop reads CASSVVPGNYGYTF. The CDR3 region has the DNA TGTGCCAGCAGCGTAGTCCCAGGGAACTATGGCTACACCTTC.